The T cell receptor beta chain described here comes from a study of blood T cell repertoires in COVID-19. Study-level background: Samples of COVID-19 (acute and convalescent) were obtained from the United States, Italy and Spain. PBMCs, B-cell-depleted T cells, or T cells provided the cDNA or gDNA that made up the material.

CDR1 is MDHEN and CDR2 is SYDVKM in the germline V gene. The V gene lost 5 bases and the J gene lost 3 bases, with 13 bases spanning the gap. The CDR3 sequence is 15 residues long. Original processing methods: By means of reference gene primer amplification, nucleated cell counts were estimated. Some clones are missing from TCRdb's copy, which holds only in-frame ones; the method was immunoSEQ multiplex PCR. That table supplies the V and J calls and clone size; D and trimming were determined from the DNA. The data show about 180,000 clones, over 80% seen once. The TCR sequence derives from a woman in her 70s with acute or convalescent COVID-19. The sample comprised peripheral blood. This sequence joins TRBV28 and TRBJ1-4; a weak D match, TRBD1 (6 bases). The chain's CDR3 is CASSVPGHSNEKLFF. The CDR3 nucleotides are TGTGCCAGCAGTGTTCCGGGACACTCTAATGAAAAACTGTTTTTT.